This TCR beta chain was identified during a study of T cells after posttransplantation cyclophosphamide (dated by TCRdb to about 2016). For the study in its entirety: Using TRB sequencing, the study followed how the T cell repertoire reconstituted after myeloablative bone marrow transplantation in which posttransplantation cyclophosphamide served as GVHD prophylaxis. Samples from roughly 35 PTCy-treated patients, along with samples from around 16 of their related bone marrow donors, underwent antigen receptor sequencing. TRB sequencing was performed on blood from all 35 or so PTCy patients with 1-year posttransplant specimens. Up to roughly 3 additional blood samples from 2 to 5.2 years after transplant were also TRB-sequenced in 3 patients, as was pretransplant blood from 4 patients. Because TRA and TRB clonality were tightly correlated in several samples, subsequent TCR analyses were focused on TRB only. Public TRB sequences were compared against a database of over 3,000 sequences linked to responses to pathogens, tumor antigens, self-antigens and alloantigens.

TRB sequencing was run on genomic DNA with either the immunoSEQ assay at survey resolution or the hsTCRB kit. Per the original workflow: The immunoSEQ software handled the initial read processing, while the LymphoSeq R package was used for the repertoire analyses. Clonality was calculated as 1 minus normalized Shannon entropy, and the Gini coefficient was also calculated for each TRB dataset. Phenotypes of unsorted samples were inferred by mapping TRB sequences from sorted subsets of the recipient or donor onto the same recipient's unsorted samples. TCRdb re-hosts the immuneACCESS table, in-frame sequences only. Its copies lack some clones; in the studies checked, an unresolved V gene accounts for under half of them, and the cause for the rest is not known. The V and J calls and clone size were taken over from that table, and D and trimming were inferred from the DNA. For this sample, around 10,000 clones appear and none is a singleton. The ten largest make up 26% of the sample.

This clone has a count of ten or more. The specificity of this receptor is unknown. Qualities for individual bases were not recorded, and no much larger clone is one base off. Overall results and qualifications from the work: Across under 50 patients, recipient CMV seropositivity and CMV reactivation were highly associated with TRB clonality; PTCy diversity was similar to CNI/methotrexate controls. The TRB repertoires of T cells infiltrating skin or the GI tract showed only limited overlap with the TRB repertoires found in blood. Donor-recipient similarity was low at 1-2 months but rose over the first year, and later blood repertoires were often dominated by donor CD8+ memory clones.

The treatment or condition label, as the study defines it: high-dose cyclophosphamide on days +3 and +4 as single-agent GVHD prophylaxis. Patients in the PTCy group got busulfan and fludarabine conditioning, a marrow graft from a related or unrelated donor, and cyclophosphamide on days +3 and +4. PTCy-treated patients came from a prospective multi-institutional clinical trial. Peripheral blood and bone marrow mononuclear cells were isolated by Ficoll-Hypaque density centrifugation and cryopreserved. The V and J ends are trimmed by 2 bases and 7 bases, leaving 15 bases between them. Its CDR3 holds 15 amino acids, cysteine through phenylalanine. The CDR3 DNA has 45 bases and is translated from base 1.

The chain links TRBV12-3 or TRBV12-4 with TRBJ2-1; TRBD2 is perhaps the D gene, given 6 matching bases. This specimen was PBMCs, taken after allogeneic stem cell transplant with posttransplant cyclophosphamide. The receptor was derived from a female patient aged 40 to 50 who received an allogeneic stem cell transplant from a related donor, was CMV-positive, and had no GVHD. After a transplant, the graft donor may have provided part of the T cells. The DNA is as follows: TGTGCCAGCAGTTTAAGGCTATTGCGGGGAAATGAGCAGTTCTTC. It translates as CASSLRLLRGNEQFF.